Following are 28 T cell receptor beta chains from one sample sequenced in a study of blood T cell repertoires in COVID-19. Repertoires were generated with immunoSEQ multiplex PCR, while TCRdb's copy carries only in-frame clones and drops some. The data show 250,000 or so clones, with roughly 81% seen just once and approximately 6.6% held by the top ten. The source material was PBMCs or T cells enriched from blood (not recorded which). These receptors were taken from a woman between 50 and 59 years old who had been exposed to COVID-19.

This chain's CDR3 is CASGLETLYNEQFF. In DNA, the CDR3 is TGTGCTAGTGGTTTGGAGACTCTCTACAATGAGCAGTTCTTC. The chain recombines TRBV12-5 with TRBJ2-1; D not certain. The V and J ends lost 1 base and 3 bases respectively, with 7 bases between them. The CDR3 sequence is 14 residues long. Germline V gives CDR1 LGHNT, CDR2 FRNRAP.

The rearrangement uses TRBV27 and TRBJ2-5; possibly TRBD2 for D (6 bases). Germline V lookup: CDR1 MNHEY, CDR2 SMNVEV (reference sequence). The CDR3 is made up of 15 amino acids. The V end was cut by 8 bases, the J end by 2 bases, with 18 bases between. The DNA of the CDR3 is TGTGCCAGCGGCTTAACGGGGGACGTTCAAGAGACCCAGTACTTC. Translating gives CASGLTGDVQETQYF.

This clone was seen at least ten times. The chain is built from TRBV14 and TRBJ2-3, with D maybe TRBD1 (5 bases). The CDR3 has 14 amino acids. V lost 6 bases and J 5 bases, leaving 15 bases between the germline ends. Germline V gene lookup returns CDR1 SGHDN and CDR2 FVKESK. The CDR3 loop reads CASSLGHWGDTQYF. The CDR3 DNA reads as TGTGCCAGCAGTCTGGGGCATTGGGGAGATACGCAGTATTTT.

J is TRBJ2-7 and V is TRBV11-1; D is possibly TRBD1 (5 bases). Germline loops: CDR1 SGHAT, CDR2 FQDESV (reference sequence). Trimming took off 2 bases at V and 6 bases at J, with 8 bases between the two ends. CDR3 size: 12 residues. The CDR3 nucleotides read TGTGCCAGCAGCTTATCAGGGATCGAGCAGTACTTC. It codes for CASSLSGIEQYF.

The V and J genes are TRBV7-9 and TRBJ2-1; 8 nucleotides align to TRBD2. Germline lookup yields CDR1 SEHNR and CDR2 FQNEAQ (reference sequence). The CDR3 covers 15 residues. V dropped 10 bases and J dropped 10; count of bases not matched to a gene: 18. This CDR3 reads CATPGEDGGAREQFF. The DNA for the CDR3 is TGTGCCACCCCTGGGGAGGACGGGGGGGCACGGGAGCAGTTCTTC.

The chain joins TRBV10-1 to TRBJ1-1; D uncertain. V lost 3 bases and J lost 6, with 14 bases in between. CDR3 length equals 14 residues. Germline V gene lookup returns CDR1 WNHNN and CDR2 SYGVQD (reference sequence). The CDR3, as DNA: TGCGCCAGCAGTGATAGTAATGGTGTATCTGAAGCTTTCTTT. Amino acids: CASSDSNGVSEAFF.

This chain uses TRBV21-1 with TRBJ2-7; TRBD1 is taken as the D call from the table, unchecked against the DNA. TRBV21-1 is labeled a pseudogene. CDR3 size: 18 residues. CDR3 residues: CASRSEPGQGSLNYEQYF. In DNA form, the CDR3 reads TGTGCCAGCAGATCCGAACCGGGACAGGGGTCACTTAACTACGAGCAGTACTTC.

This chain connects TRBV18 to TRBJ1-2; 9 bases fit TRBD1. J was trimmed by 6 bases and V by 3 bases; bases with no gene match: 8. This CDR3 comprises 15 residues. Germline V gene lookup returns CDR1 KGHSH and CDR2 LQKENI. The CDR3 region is CASSPRYRGQDGYTF. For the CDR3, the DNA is TGTGCCAGCTCACCCCGCTACAGGGGGCAGGATGGCTACACCTTC.

This CDR3 is CASSELSGTSGEQYF. CDR3 coding DNA: TGTGCCAGCAGTGAATTGTCAGGGACAAGTGGGGAGCAGTACTTC. The chain links TRBV6-1 to TRBJ2-7; D may be TRBD1 (6 bases). Deletions cut 2 bases from V and 7 bases from J, with 18 bases between. CDR3 size: 15 residues. Germline V CDR1 and CDR2: MNHNS, SASEGT.

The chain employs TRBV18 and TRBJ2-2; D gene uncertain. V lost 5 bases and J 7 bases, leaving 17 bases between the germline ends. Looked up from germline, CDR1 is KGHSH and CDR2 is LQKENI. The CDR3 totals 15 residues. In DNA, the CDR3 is TGTGCCAGCTCAACCTCGCAAAGCCTCGGCGGGGAGCTGTTTTTT. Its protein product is CASSTSQSLGGELFF.

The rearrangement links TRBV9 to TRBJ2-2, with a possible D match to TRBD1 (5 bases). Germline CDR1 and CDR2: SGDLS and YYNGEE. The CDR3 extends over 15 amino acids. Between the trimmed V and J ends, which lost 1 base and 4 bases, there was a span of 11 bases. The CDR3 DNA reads TGTGCCAGCAGCGTAACTGGGGCAAGCACCGGGGAGCTGTTTTTT. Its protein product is CASSVTGASTGELFF.

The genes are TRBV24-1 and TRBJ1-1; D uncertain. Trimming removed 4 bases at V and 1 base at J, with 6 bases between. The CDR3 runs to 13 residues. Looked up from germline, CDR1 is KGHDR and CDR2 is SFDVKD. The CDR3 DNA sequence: TGTGCCACCAGTGACCACAGGAACACTGAAGCTTTCTTT. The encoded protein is CATSDHRNTEAFF.

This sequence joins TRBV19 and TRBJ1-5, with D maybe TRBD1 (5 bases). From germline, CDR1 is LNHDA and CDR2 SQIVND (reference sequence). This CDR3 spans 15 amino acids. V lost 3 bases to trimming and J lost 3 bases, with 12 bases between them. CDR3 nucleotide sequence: TGTGCCAGTAGTATGGAGACAGTAGTCAATCAGCCCCAGCATTTT. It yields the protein CASSMETVVNQPQHF.

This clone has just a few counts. In DNA, the CDR3 is TGTGCCAGCAGGCGAGGGACAGGGACCTACAATGAGCAGTTCTTC. Its translation: CASRRGTGTYNEQFF. The V call is TRBV27, the J call TRBJ2-1, with 9 bases aligning to TRBD1. The V gene's germline CDR1 is MNHEY and CDR2 SMNVEV (reference sequence). The J segment lost 2 bases and the V segment lost 6 bases, leaving 5 bases of the junction unmatched. CDR3 length equals 15 residues.

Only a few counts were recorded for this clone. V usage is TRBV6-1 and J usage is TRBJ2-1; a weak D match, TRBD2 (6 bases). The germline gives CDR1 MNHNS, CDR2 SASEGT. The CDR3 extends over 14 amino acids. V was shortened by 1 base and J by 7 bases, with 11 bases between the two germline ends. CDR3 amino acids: CASSEGGDQNEQFF. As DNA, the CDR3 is TGTGCCAGCAGTGAAGGCGGGGACCAAAATGAGCAGTTCTTC.

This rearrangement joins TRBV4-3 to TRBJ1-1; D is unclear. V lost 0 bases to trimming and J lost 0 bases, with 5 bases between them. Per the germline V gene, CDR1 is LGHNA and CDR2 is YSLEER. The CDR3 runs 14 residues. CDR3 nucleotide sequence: TGCGCCAGCAGCCAAGACGTCGTGAACACTGAAGCTTTCTTT. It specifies CASSQDVVNTEAFF.

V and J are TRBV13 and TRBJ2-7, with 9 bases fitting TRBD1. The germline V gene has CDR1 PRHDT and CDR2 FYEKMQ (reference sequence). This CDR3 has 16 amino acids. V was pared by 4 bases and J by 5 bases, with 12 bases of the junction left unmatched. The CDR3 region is CASSSFSGTGKHEQYF. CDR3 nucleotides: TGTGCCAGCAGCTCCTTCTCCGGGACAGGGAAGCACGAGCAGTACTTC.

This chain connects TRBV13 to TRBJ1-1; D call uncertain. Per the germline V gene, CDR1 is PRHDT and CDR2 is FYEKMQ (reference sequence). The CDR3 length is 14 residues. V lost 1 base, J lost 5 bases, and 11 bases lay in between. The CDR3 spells CASSLEEGGTEAFF. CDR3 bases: TGTGCCAGCAGCTTAGAGGAGGGTGGAACTGAAGCTTTCTTT. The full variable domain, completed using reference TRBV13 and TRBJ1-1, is AAGVIQSPRHLIKEKRETATLKCYPIPRHDTVYWYQQGPGQDPQFLISFYEKMQSDKGSIPDRFSAQQFSDYHSELNMSSLELGDSALYFCASSLEEGGTEAFFGQGTRLTVV.

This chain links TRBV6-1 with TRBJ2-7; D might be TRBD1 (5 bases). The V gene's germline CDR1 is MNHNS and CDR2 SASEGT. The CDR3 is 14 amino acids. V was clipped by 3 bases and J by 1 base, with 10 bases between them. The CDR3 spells CASSDRAFSYEQYF. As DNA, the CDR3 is TGTGCCAGCAGTGACAGGGCCTTTTCCTACGAGCAGTACTTC.

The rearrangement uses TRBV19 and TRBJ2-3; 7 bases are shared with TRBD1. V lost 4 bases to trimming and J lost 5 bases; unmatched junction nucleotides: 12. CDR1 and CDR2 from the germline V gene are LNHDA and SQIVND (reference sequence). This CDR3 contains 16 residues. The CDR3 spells CASSKPAQGSGDTQYF. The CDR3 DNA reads TGTGCCAGTAGTAAGCCGGCACAGGGGTCGGGAGATACGCAGTATTTT.

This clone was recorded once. CDR3 sequence: CASSRGESGELFF. CDR3 sequence (DNA): TGTGCCAGCAGTCGCGGGGAATCCGGGGAGCTGTTTTTT. J is TRBJ2-2 and V is TRBV12-3 or TRBV12-4; a weak D match, TRBD2 (6 bases). This CDR3 is built from 13 residues. Trimming removed 5 bases from V and 6 bases from J, with 10 bases in between.

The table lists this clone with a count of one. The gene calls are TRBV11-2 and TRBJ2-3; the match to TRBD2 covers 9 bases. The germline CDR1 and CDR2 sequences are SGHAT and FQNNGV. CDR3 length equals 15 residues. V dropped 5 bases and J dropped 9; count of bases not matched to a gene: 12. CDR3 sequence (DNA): TGTGCCAGCAGCCGTAGCGGGGGAGGGAGGGGGACGCAGTATTTT. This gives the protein CASSRSGGGRGTQYF.

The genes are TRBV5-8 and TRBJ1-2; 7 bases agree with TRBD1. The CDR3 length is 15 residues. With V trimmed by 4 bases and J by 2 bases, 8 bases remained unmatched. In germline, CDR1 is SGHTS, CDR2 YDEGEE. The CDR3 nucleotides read TGTGCCAGCAGCCTACTACAGACAGGGAACTATGGCTACACCTTC. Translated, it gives CASSLLQTGNYGYTF. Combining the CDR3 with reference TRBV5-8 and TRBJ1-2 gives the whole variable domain EAGVTQSPTHLIKTRGQQATLRCSPISGHTSVYWYQQALGLGLQFLLWYDEGEERNRGNFPPRFSGRQFPNYSSELNVNALELEDSALYLCASSLLQTGNYGYTFGSGTRLTVV.

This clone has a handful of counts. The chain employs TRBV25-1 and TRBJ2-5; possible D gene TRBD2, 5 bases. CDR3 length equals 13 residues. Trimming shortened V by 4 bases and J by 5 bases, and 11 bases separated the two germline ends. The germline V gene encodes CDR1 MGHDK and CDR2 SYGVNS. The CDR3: CASSARGEETQYF. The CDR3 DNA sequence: TGTGCCAGCAGTGCACGGGGTGAGGAGACCCAGTACTTC.

CDR3 nucleotide sequence: TGTGCCAGCAGAATTGGGCAGGGGACTGAAGCTTTCTTT. Residues: CASRIGQGTEAFF. V is TRBV2 and J is TRBJ1-1; possibly TRBD1 for D (6 bases). Germline lookup yields CDR1 SNHLY and CDR2 FYNNEI. The CDR3 contains 13 residues. Trimming took off 6 bases at V and 5 bases at J, with 13 bases between the two ends.

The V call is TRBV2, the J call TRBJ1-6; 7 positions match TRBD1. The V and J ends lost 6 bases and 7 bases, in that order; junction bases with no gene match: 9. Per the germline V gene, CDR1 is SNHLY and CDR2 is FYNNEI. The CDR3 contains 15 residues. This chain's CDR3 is CASSPFPTGNSPLHF. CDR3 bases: TGTGCCAGCAGCCCCTTCCCGACAGGGAATTCACCCCTCCACTTT.

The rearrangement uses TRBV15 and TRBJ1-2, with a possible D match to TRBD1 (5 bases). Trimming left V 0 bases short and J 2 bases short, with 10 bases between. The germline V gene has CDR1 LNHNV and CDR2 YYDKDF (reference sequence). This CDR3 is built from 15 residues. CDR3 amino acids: CATSRDPRVNYGYTF. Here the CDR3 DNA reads TGTGCCACCAGCAGAGATCCCAGGGTAAACTATGGCTACACCTTC.

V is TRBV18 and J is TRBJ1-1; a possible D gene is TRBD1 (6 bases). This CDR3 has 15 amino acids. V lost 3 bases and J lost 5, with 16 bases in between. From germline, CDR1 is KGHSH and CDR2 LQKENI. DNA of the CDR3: TGTGCCAGCTCACCGAAAGGGGGGGGAGGGACTGAAGCTTTCTTT. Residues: CASSPKGGGGTEAFF.